These 8 T cell receptor beta chains share one sample of origin, sequenced in a study of Graves' ophthalmopathy and Graves' hyperthyroidism. Scientists amplified the TCR beta CDR3 regions from RNA transcripts. The workflow started with a first-round RT-PCR run with HTBI primers and then moved on to a second-round multiplex PCR. TCRdb passed the multiplex PCR reads through MiXCR, listing each CDR3 protein once. The sample comprises about 210,000 distinct CDR3 sequences, 29% of which are singletons, and 9.1% rests with the top ten. The sequenced material came from peripheral blood. The receptors were gathered from a man aged 50-59 years with Graves' ophthalmopathy.

This clonotype was observed many times. The chain is built from TRBV28 and TRBJ2-2; TRBD1 aligns across 8 bases. Looked up from germline, CDR1 is MDHEN and CDR2 is SYDVKM. Trimming took 3 bases from V and 3 from J; bases not matched to a gene: 6. The CDR3 spans 16 residues. The CDR3: CASSLFGQGYTGELFF. The CDR3 DNA sequence: TGTGCCAGCAGTTTGTTCGGACAGGGTTACACCGGGGAGCTGTTTTTT.

This clonotype was found many times. The V gene is TRBV20-1, the J gene TRBJ1-5; 7 nucleotides agree with TRBD1. This CDR3 has 13 amino acids. Trimming at V came to 5 bases and at J to 2 bases, leaving 3 bases not matched to a gene. Germline CDR1 and CDR2: DFQATT and SNEGSKA (reference sequence). The DNA of the CDR3 is TGCAGTGCTGCTACAGGGGGCAATCAGCCCCAGCATTTT. Encoded protein: CSAATGGNQPQHF.

This clonotype was observed at least ten times. This chain joins TRBV11-2 and TRBJ2-7; no definite D call. Deletions cut 3 bases from V and 0 bases from J, with 9 bases between. Per germline, CDR1 SGHAT and CDR2 FQNNGV. The CDR3 is 14 amino acids. The CDR3 sequence: CASSLTGNSYEQYF. The CDR3 DNA is TGTGCCAGCAGCTTGACGGGCAACTCCTACGAGCAGTACTTC. The whole variable domain, remainder taken from reference TRBV11-2 and TRBJ2-7, is EAGVAQSPRYKIIEKRQSVAFWCNPISGHATLYWYQQILGQGPKLLIQFQNNGVVDDSQLPKDRFSAERLKGVDSTLKIQPAKLEDSAVYLCASSLTGNSYEQYFGPGTRLTVT.

This clonotype came up many times. The chain carries TRBV28 and TRBJ2-4; D perhaps matches TRBD1 (6 bases). Trimming removed 5 bases from V and 0 bases from J, with 14 bases in between. Germline CDR1 reads MDHEN; CDR2 reads SYDVKM. This CDR3 spans 16 amino acids. CDR3 DNA sequence: TGTGCCAGCAGTCTTCACCGGGACATAGCCAAAAACATTCAGTACTTC. The encoded protein is CASSLHRDIAKNIQYF.

The chain uses TRBV28 and TRBJ2-7, with 7 bases aligning to TRBD1. The ends lost 5 bases at V and 3 bases at J; junction bases unmatched: 7. Per the germline V gene, CDR1 is MDHEN and CDR2 is SYDVKM. The CDR3 has 14 amino acids. CDR3 in DNA: TGTGCCAGCAGTCGTAGGGGACAGTACTACGAGCAGTACTTC. Amino acid sequence: CASSRRGQYYEQYF.

This clonotype was seen repeatedly, ten times or more. The rearrangement links TRBV20-1 to TRBJ2-7, with D hard to call. The CDR3 covers 14 residues. CDR1 is DFQATT and CDR2 is SNEGSKA in the germline V gene (reference sequence). Trimming cost V 0 bases and J 3 bases, with 12 bases left between them. The CDR3 here is CSARDVVFGYEQYF. In DNA, the CDR3 is TGCAGTGCTAGAGATGTCGTTTTCGGCTACGAGCAGTACTTC.

At least ten counts were recorded for this clonotype. The chain couples TRBV2 to TRBJ1-5; D gene ambiguous. The V end was cut by 4 bases, the J end by 7 bases, with 11 bases between. This CDR3 region has 13 residues. Germline V gene data show CDR1 as SNHLY and CDR2 as FYNNEI. CDR3 region: CASSGREGQPQHF. CDR3 nucleotide sequence: TGTGCCAGCAGTGGGAGGGAAGGGCAGCCCCAGCATTTT.

This clonotype was found many times. The chain is built from TRBV6-2 or TRBV6-3 and TRBJ2-5; possibly TRBD1 for D (6 bases). CDR1 MNHEY and CDR2 SVGEGT come from the germline V gene. V lost 0 bases, J lost 4 bases, and 18 bases lay in between. The CDR3 has 17 amino acids. This CDR3 reads CASSYSFGTQERETQYF. The CDR3 DNA is TGTGCCAGCAGTTACTCGTTTGGGACACAAGAAAGAGAGACCCAGTACTTC.